This passage covers 29 T cell receptor beta chains from one sample sequenced in a study of shared clonotypes between healthy human individuals (TCRdb year 2020). The library was obtained by the immunoSEQ multiplex PCR assay. Not all clones reach the TCRdb copy of this immuneACCESS table, which keeps in-frame sequences only. Checked studies attribute under half of the gap to unresolved V genes and leave the rest unexplained. The sample contains millions of clones, roughly 94% of them found a single time. More than 0.1% of the sample is taken by the ten largest. Sequenced: naive CD4+ T cells sorted from blood. The cell subset or site label on this specimen signifies: CD45RA+ positively selected. These receptors all stem from a man in his late teens or twenties in good health.

V and J are TRBV25-1 and TRBJ2-7, with a tentative D call TRBD1 (6 bases). Trimming shortened V by 4 bases and J by 0 bases, and 16 bases separated the two germline ends. CDR3 size: 16 residues. Germline loops: CDR1 MGHDK, CDR2 SYGVNS. CDR3 protein: CASSATDTGISYEQYF. The CDR3 nucleotides are TGTGCCAGCAGTGCTACTGACACAGGGATCTCCTACGAGCAGTACTTC.

This chain uses TRBV27 with TRBJ2-7, with 10 bases matching TRBD2. Germline lookup yields CDR1 MNHEY and CDR2 SMNVEV (reference sequence). The length of the CDR3 is 17 residues. The V segment lost 6 bases and the J segment 0 bases; nucleotides outside the gene matches: 11. CDR3 protein: CASRRTSGGASSYEQYF. CDR3 nucleotide sequence: TGTGCCAGCAGGCGGACTAGCGGAGGGGCCAGCTCCTACGAGCAGTACTTC.

This chain joins TRBV7-2 and TRBJ1-5; D remains ambiguous. The germline V gene has CDR1 SGHTA and CDR2 FQGNSA. The V and J ends lost 5 bases and 6 bases respectively, with 14 bases between them. The CDR3 has 14 residues. The CDR3 nucleotides are TGTGCCAGCAGCCCGGACCCAGTAGGTCAGCCCCAGCATTTT. Protein sequence: CASSPDPVGQPQHF.

The V gene is TRBV7-9, the J gene TRBJ2-2; 7 bases match TRBD2. Germline trimming cut 5 bases from V and 2 bases from J; bases unmatched to any gene: 8. CDR1 and CDR2 (germline): SEHNR, FQNEAQ (reference sequence). CDR3 length: 16 residues. The CDR3 DNA sequence: TGTGCCAGCAGCCCTCCGGGACTACGAAACACCGGGGAGCTGTTTTTT. Translated: CASSPPGLRNTGELFF.

Concerning this clone itself: Relative to the germline gene, one junction end is altered; a read error may explain this. This chain links TRBV5-4 with TRBJ2-7, with D perhaps given as TRBD1 or TRBD2 (5 bases each). There are 15 residues in the CDR3. Germline-derived CDR1 and CDR2 are SGHNT and YYREEE (reference sequence). In nucleotides, the CDR3 is TGTGCCAGCAGCTCCATTAGTCGAGTGCAGGGCGAGACTATCTTC. This gives the protein CASSSISRVQGETIF.

The chain joins TRBV15 to TRBJ2-7; D not certain. Germline lookup yields CDR1 LNHNV and CDR2 YYDKDF (reference sequence). The CDR3 is 15 residues long. V shed 3 bases and J shed 2 bases, with 14 bases lying between them. The chain's CDR3 is CATSSDSAPTYEQYF. The CDR3 DNA sequence: TGTGCCACCAGCAGTGATTCGGCGCCCACCTACGAGCAGTACTTC.

The chain combines TRBV5-1 with TRBJ1-2, with D possibly matching TRBD1 (5 bases). The CDR3 covers 14 residues. Trimming pared 4 bases from V and 6 bases from J, leaving 16 bases between. Germline V gives CDR1 SGHRS, CDR2 YFSETQ. The CDR3 sequence: CASSPRWGKDGYTF. The CDR3 bases are TGCGCCAGCAGCCCAAGGTGGGGGAAGGATGGCTACACCTTC. The full variable domain, its missing parts supplied by reference TRBV5-1 and TRBJ1-2, is KAGVTQTPRYLIKTRGQQVTLSCSPISGHRSVSWYQQTPGQGLQFLFEYFSETQRNKGNFPGRFSGRQFSNSRSEMNVSTLELGDSALYLCASSPRWGKDGYTFGSGTRLTVV.

The J gene is TRBJ1-1, the V gene TRBV7-9, with no clear D. The CDR3 loop spans 13 amino acids. Germline CDR1 SEHNR, CDR2 FQNEAQ (reference sequence). V shed 5 bases and J shed 5 bases, with 12 bases lying between them. CDR3 sequence: CASSLDIGTEAFF. In DNA form, the CDR3 reads TGTGCCAGCAGCCTAGATATAGGTACTGAAGCTTTCTTT.

The V and J genes are TRBV5-8 and TRBJ1-6, with TRBD1 matching over 9 bases. This CDR3 spans 15 amino acids. With 4 bases clipped from V and 4 bases from J, the junction kept 3 bases outside the gene matches. The germline gives CDR1 SGHTS, CDR2 YDEGEE. The CDR3 loop reads CASSQDRGYNSPLHF. CDR3 DNA sequence: TGTGCCAGCAGCCAAGACAGGGGGTATAATTCACCCCTCCACTTT. Together with reference TRBV5-8 and TRBJ1-6, the CDR3 gives the full variable domain: EAGVTQSPTHLIKTRGQQATLRCSPISGHTSVYWYQQALGLGLQFLLWYDEGEERNRGNFPPRFSGRQFPNYSSELNVNALELEDSALYLCASSQDRGYNSPLHFGNGTRLTVT.

The CDR3 spells CASSYSSARAFF. CDR3 in DNA: TGTGCCAGCAGTTACTCATCAGCTAGGGCTTTCTTT. The chain uses TRBV6-6 and TRBJ1-1; D not resolved. This CDR3 spans 12 amino acids. Germline-derived CDR1 and CDR2 are MNHNY and SVGAGI (reference sequence). V was trimmed by 0 bases and J by 11 bases, leaving 10 bases between them.

The J gene is TRBJ1-1, the V gene TRBV6-1; the D is unclear. With 8 bases removed from V and 1 base from J, the gap between germline ends came to 14 bases. Looked up from germline, CDR1 is MNHNS and CDR2 is SASEGT. The CDR3 is made up of 14 amino acids. CDR3 sequence: CASCRQAWNTEAFF. Here the CDR3 DNA reads TGTGCCAGCTGCAGGCAGGCTTGGAACACTGAAGCTTTCTTT.

V usage is TRBV5-1 and J usage is TRBJ2-1; D assignment may be TRBD1 or TRBD2 (5 bases each). Deletions cut 1 base from V and 0 bases from J, with 8 bases between. From germline, CDR1 is SGHRS and CDR2 YFSETQ. The CDR3 runs to 15 residues. As DNA, the CDR3 is TGCGCCAGCAGCTTGTTGGGGGACTCCTACAATGAGCAGTTCTTC. It translates to CASSLLGDSYNEQFF.

The chain uses TRBV5-4 and TRBJ2-2; 7 positions agree with TRBD2. CDR1 is SGHNT, CDR2 YYREEE, per germline (reference sequence). The CDR3 has 16 residues. The trim removed 4 bases at V and 3 bases at J, leaving 9 bases unmatched. CDR3 nucleotides: TGTGCCAGCAGCCCGAGGGGTAGCGGGTACACCGGGGAGCTGTTTTTT. Amino acids: CASSPRGSGYTGELFF.

This clone was observed once. This chain links TRBV5-6 with TRBJ2-3, with TRBD2 as a possible D gene (6 bases). The CDR3 has 15 amino acids. Germline CDR1 SGHDT, CDR2 YYEEEE. Trimming removed 2 bases from V and 4 bases from J, with 14 bases in between. Written as DNA, the CDR3 is TGTGCCAGCAGCTTCCCCGAGCCGGGAGCAGATACGCAGTATTTT. The encoded protein is CASSFPEPGADTQYF.

To note about this clone: Different DNA sequences within this sample yield the same CDR3. This rearrangement joins TRBV9 to TRBJ1-3, with D possibly being TRBD1 (5 bases). Germline V gives CDR1 SGDLS, CDR2 YYNGEE. Trimming took 2 bases from V and 4 from J, leaving 10 bases between them. CDR3 length equals 14 residues. CDR3 bases: TGTGCCAGCAGCGTGGGGGGAGAAGGAAACACCATATATTTT. It yields the protein CASSVGGEGNTIYF.

V gene TRBV7-9 combines with J gene TRBJ1-2; no reliable D call. The germline V gene has CDR1 SEHNR and CDR2 FQNEAQ (reference sequence). V was clipped by 1 base and J by 8 bases, with 8 bases between them. This CDR3 is 12 amino acids long. In DNA form, the CDR3 reads TGTGCCAGCAGCTTAGACCCTTTGGGCTACACCTTC. Translated, it gives CASSLDPLGYTF.

V and J are TRBV28 and TRBJ2-3; TRBD1 is a possible D gene (6 bases). Germline V gene lookup returns CDR1 MDHEN and CDR2 SYDVKM. The CDR3 contains 15 residues. Trimming removed 5 bases from V and 1 base from J, with 13 bases in between. CDR3 in amino acids: CASSPGDRRTDTQYF. CDR3 nucleotide sequence: TGTGCCAGCAGTCCGGGCGACAGGCGCACAGATACGCAGTATTTT.

The V and J genes are TRBV4-3 and TRBJ1-5, with TRBD1 matching 7 bases. V dropped 0 bases and J dropped 4; count of bases not matched to a gene: 9. This CDR3 is built from 17 residues. CDR1 and CDR2 (germline): LGHNA, YSLEER. CDR3: CASSQDPAQGDNQPQHF. The DNA for the CDR3 is TGCGCCAGCAGCCAAGATCCCGCCCAGGGGGATAATCAGCCCCAGCATTTT.

This clone was seen only a few times. Other DNA sequences from this sample encode an identical CDR3 as well. The V gene is TRBV5-1, the J gene TRBJ2-7; tentatively, D is TRBD1 (5 bases). The ends were cut back, 4 bases at V and 1 base at J, with 9 bases in the middle. The CDR3 totals 13 residues. The germline V gene has CDR1 SGHRS and CDR2 YFSETQ. The CDR3: CASSHQGSYEQYF. CDR3 bases: TGCGCCAGCAGCCACCAGGGTTCCTACGAGCAGTACTTC.

The rearrangement joins TRBV2 to TRBJ1-6, with 8 bases lining up with TRBD1. After removal of 1 base from V and 9 bases from J, the junction contained 5 bases not matched to a gene. Germline V gives CDR1 SNHLY, CDR2 FYNNEI. The CDR3 consists of 15 residues. CDR3 loop: CASSEGQGAGSPLHF. The CDR3 DNA sequence: TGTGCCAGCAGTGAAGGTCAGGGGGCAGGTTCACCCCTCCACTTT.

The V gene is TRBV30, the J gene TRBJ2-3, with D unresolved. Per germline, CDR1 GTSNPN and CDR2 SVGIG (reference sequence). Trimming stripped 3 bases from V and 4 bases from J, with 11 bases between. This CDR3 is 13 amino acids long. The CDR3 loop reads CAWRERQPDTQYF. The CDR3 coding sequence is TGTGCCTGGAGAGAAAGGCAACCAGATACGCAGTATTTT. Full variable domain (remainder filled in from reference TRBV30 and TRBJ2-3): SQTIHQWPATLVQPVGSPLSLECTVEGTSNPNLYWYRQAAGRGLQLLFYSVGIGQISSEVPQNLSASRPQDRQFILSSKKLLLSDSGFYLCAWRERQPDTQYFGPGTRLTVL.

On this clone itself: One end of the junction varies from germline; a read error may be responsible. This rearrangement joins TRBV18 to TRBJ2-7; D remains ambiguous. CDR1 KGHSH and CDR2 LQKENI come from the germline V gene. The CDR3 covers 14 residues. The CDR3 DNA is TGTGCCAGCTCATCACCTTCCAACATCTACGAGCAGTACTTC. Translation: CASSSPSNIYEQYF.

The chain links TRBV7-9 to TRBJ2-7; D perhaps matches TRBD2 (7 bases). CDR1 is SEHNR and CDR2 is FQNEAQ in the germline V gene (reference sequence). The CDR3 runs to 15 residues. V was trimmed by 5 bases and J by 4 bases, leaving 18 bases between them. CDR3 coding DNA: TGTGCCAGCAGCAAAAAAGGGGGAGGGACTTACGAGCAGTACTTC. This translates into CASSKKGGGTYEQYF.

V and J are TRBV11-2 and TRBJ1-3; 7 nucleotides line up with TRBD1. CDR3 length equals 15 residues. The V segment lost 6 bases and the J segment 7 bases; nucleotides outside the gene matches: 12. Germline values: CDR1 SGHAT, CDR2 FQNNGV. CDR3 protein: CASRRNAGGRNTIYF. CDR3 DNA sequence: TGTGCCAGCAGACGAAATGCAGGGGGTAGGAACACCATATATTTT.

This sequence joins TRBV5-6 and TRBJ2-2, with 9 bases aligning to TRBD1. Germline CDR1 is SGHDT and CDR2 is YYEEEE. V dropped 4 bases and J dropped 7; count of bases not matched to a gene: 2. The CDR3 has 13 residues. The CDR3 nucleotides read TGTGCCAGCAGCAACAGGGGGCGCGGGGAGCTGTTTTTT. Residues: CASSNRGRGELFF.

The chain has TRBV30 and TRBJ1-4; 7 bases match TRBD1. V lost 0 bases to trimming and J lost 8 bases; unmatched junction nucleotides: 6. CDR3 length equals 14 residues. The germline V gene encodes CDR1 GTSNPN and CDR2 SVGIG (reference sequence). CDR3 bases: TGTGCCTGGAGTGTGTCAGGGGGTGAAGAAAAACTGTTTTTT. Translating gives CAWSVSGGEEKLFF.

The chain carries TRBV7-2 and TRBJ2-1, with 10 bases aligning to TRBD2. The CDR3 length is 18 residues. Trimming took 0 bases from V and 1 from J; bases not matched to a gene: 6. The germline V gene encodes CDR1 SGHTA and CDR2 FQGNSA. The CDR3 is CASSLAESGRGSYNEQFF. The CDR3 nucleotides read TGTGCCAGCAGCTTAGCGGAAAGCGGGAGGGGGTCCTACAATGAGCAGTTCTTC.

The J gene is TRBJ2-7, the V gene TRBV7-9; D is ambiguous. Germline lookup yields CDR1 SEHNR and CDR2 FQNEAQ (reference sequence). V was clipped by 3 bases and J by 0 bases, with 12 bases between them. The CDR3 covers 15 residues. The CDR3 spells CASSLQDQFSYEQYF. Written as DNA, the CDR3 is TGTGCCAGCAGCTTGCAGGATCAATTCTCCTACGAGCAGTACTTC.

The sample holds one count of this clone. The chain links TRBV28 to TRBJ1-4; D may be TRBD1 (6 bases). V lost 5 bases to trimming and J lost 4 bases, with 20 bases between them. The CDR3 sequence is 17 residues long. Germline V gives CDR1 MDHEN, CDR2 SYDVKM. As DNA, the CDR3 is TGTGCCAGCAGTCCCCGTTTAGGGGGGCCGGGTAATGAAAAACTGTTTTTT. It specifies CASSPRLGGPGNEKLFF.